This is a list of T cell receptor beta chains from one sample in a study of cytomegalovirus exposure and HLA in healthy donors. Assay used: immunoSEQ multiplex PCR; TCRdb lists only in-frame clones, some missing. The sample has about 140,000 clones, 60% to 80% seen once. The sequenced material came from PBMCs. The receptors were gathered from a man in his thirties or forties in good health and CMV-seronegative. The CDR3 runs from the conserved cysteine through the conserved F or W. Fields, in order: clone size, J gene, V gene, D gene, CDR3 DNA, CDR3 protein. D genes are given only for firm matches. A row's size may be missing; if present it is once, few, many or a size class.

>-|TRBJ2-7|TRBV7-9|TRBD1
TGTGCCAGCAGCCCCCAGGACAGGGAGCAGTACTTC
CASSPQDREQYF
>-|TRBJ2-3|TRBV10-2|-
TGCGCCAGCAGGACGGGACTCCAACACACAGATACGCAGTATTTT
CASRTGLQHTDTQYF
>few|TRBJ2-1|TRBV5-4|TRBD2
TGTGCCAGCAGGAGACTAGCGGGAGGAATGGATGAGCAGTTCTTC
CASRRLAGGMDEQFF
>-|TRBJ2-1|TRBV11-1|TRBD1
TGTGCCAGCAGCCCCGGGACAGAAAACAATGAGCAGTTCTTC
CASSPGTENNEQFF
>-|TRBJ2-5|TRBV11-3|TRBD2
TGTGCCAGCAGCTTGGGACTAGCGGGAACCCAAGAGACCCAGTACTTC
CASSLGLAGTQETQYF
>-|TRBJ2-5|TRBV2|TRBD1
TGTGCCCTGGGACAGGCAGAGACCCAGTACTTC
CALGQAETQYF
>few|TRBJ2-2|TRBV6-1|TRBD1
TGTGCCACCAGACAGGGGGCGGGTACCGGGGAGCTGTTTTTT
CATRQGAGTGELFF
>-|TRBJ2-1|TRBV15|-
TGTGCCACCAGCAGAGGTTTCGGGGACAATGAGCAGTTCTTC
CATSRGFGDNEQFF
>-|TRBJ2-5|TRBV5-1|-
TGCGCCAGCAGCTTGGTCGAGGGAGTGGAGACCCAGTACTTC
CASSLVEGVETQYF
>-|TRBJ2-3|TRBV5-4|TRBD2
TGTGCCAGCAGCGGACAAACGAGACTAGCGGGACCTAGCACAGATACGCAGTATTTT
CASSGQTRLAGPSTDTQYF
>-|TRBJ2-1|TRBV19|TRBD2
TGTGCCAGTAGTATAGATCTCGGGGGGTCAAATGAGCAGTTCTTC
CASSIDLGGSNEQFF
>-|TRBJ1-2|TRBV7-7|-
TGTGCTAGCAGCTTCAGCCAGGGAGGAATATATGGCTACACCTTC
CASSFSQGGIYGYTF
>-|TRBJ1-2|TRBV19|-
TGTGCCAGTAGTATAGCCAGGGGCGACTATGGCTACACCTTC
CASSIARGDYGYTF
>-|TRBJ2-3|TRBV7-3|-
TGTGCCAGCAGCTCCGGGGTGAGCACAGATACGCAGTATTTT
CASSSGVSTDTQYF